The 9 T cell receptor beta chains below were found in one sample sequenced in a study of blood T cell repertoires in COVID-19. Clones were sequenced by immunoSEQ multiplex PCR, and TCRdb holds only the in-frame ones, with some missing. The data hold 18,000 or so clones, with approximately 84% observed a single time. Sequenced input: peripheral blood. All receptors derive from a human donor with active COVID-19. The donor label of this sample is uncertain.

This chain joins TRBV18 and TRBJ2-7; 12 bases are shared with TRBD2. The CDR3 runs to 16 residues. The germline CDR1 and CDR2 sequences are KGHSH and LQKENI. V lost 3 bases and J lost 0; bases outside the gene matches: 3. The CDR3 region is CASSPGTSGRSYEQYF. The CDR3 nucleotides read TGTGCCAGCTCACCCGGGACTAGCGGGCGCTCCTACGAGCAGTACTTC.

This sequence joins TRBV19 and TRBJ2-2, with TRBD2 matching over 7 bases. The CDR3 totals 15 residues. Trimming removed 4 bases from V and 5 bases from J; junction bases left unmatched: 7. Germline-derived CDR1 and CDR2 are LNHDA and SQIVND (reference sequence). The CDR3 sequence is CASSTLAGETGELFF. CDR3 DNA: TGTGCCAGTAGTACCCTGGCGGGAGAAACCGGGGAGCTGTTTTTT. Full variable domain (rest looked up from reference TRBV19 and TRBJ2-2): DGGITQSPKYLFRKEGQNVTLSCEQNLNHDAMYWYRQDPGQGLRLIYYSQIVNDFQKGDIAEGYSVSREKKESFPLTVTSAQKNPTAFYLCASSTLAGETGELFFGEGSRLTVL.

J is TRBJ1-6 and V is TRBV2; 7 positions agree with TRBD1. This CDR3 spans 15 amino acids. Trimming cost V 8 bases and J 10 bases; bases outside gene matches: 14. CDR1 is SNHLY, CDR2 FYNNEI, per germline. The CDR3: CASVVEGGIRSPLHF. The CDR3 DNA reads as TGTGCCAGCGTCGTAGAAGGGGGCATTCGATCACCCCTCCACTTT.

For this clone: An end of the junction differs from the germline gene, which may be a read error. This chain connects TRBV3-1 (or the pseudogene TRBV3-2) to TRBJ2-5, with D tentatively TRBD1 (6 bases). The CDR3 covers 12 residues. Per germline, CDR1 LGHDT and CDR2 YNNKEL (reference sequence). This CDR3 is CASSQAPGHPDF. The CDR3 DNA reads TGTGCCAGCAGCCAAGCGCCGGGACATCCGGACTTC.

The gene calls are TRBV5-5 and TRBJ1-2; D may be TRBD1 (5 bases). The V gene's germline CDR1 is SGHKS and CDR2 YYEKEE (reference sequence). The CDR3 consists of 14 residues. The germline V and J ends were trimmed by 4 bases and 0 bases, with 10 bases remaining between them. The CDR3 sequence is CASSEGVTNYGYTF. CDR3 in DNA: TGTGCCAGCAGCGAAGGGGTTACTAACTATGGCTACACCTTC.

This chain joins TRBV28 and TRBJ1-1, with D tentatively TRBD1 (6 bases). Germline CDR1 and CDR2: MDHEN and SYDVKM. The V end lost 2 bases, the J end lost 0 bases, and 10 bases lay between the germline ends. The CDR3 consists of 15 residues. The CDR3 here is CASSLAGAMNTEAFF. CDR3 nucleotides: TGTGCCAGCAGTTTAGCGGGGGCGATGAACACTGAAGCTTTCTTT.

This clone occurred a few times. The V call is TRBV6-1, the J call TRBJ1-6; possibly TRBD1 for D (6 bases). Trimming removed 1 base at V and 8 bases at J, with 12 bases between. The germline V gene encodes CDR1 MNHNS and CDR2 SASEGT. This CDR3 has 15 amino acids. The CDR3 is CASSEGPGVDSPLHF. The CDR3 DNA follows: TGTGCCAGCAGTGAAGGACCAGGGGTGGATTCACCCCTCCACTTT.

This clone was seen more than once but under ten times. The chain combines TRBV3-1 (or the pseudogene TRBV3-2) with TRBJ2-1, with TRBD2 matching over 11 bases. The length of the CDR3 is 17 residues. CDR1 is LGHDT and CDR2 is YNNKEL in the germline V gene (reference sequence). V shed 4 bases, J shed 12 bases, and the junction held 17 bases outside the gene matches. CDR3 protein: CASSPRRGLAGGLSQFF. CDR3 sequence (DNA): TGTGCCAGCAGCCCACGGCGAGGGTTAGCGGGGGGGCTTTCGCAGTTCTTC.

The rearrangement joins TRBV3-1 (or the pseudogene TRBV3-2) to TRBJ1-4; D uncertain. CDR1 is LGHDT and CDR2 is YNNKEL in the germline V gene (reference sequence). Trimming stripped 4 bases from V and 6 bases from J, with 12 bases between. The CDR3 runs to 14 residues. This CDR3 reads CASSLGITYEKLFF. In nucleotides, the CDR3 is TGTGCCAGCAGCCTCGGGATAACCTATGAAAAACTGTTTTTT.